This TCR beta chain emerged from a study of T cells in Graves' hyperthyroidism and ophthalmopathy. Whole-study findings and limits: Using 13 V-J features, a model discriminated ophthalmopathy from stable hyperthyroidism. Blood also held most thyroid clonotypes expanded beyond 0.001.

RNA transcripts provided the source from which TCR beta CDR3 regions were amplified. HTBI primers drove first-round RT-PCR of the TCR CDR3. TCRdb itself ran the multiplex PCR reads through MiXCR, one entry per CDR3 protein. The repertoire has around 200,000 distinct CDR3 sequences, approximately 15% of them found once; the top ten carry roughly 28%. Germline V gene sequence: CDR1 DFQATT, CDR2 SNEGSKA (reference sequence). CDR3 length: 16 residues. J was trimmed by 4 bases and V by 0 bases; bases with no gene match: 9. Turning to this clonotype: Its antigen is undetermined.

The diagnostic basis comprised clinical symptoms, serum thyroxine and TRAb, thyroid ultrasound and orbital computed tomography. The J gene is TRBJ2-7, the V gene TRBV20-1, with 10 bases aligning to TRBD1. The sequence was collected from a woman aged 45-65 years with Graves' hyperthyroidism. The specimen was blood. CDR3 DNA sequence: TGCAGTGCTAGAGATCAGGAGACAGGGGGCCGGTACGAGCAGTACTTC. As protein: CSARDQETGGRYEQYF.